This T cell receptor (beta chain) was sequenced during a study of regulatory T cells in long-lasting Graves disease. Turning to the study itself: Patients with new Graves' disease had used antithyroid drugs below 3 months. The study, taken as a whole, reports: Among samples with persistent disease, TRBV28, TRBJ1-2 and TRBJ2-5 were favored.

The sample holds many counts of this clonotype. Its antigen is unidentified. This CDR3 has 14 residues. V was shortened by 6 bases and J by 3 bases, with 14 bases between the two germline ends. Germline V gives CDR1 MNHEY, CDR2 SMNVEV (reference sequence). Relying on iRepertoire HTBI primers and Arm-PCR of CDR3 regions, the team built TCR beta libraries. MiXCR was run by TCRdb on the multiplex PCR reads, yielding one entry per CDR3 protein. The profile shows around 470,000 distinct CDR3 sequences, around 15% of them singletons. Time point reported: newly diagnosed GD, antithyroid drugs for less than 3 months. From RNA extracted from PBMCs, the TCR library was made. Staff took roughly 8.8 milliliters of peripheral blood and put it into EDTA tubes. The same sample was also studied in work on T cells in Graves' hyperthyroidism and ophthalmopathy. This second report adds: Primed by the HTBI set, a first-round RT-PCR was run on the TCR CDR3.

This TCR was recovered from a woman between 45 and 60 years old with Graves disease. Specimen: peripheral blood mononuclear cells (PBMCs), collected at new diagnosis, from a patient treated with antithyroid drugs. The V call is TRBV27, the J call TRBJ1-1; D remains unclear. Here the CDR3 DNA reads TGTGCCAGCAGCACCCAACCTAGGGACACTGAAGCTTTCTTT. Its translation: CASSTQPRDTEAFF.